This TCR beta chain was recovered during a study of regulatory T cells in long-lasting Graves disease. Library construction for TCR beta used iRepertoire HTBI primers and Arm-PCR of CDR3 regions. TCRdb reprocessed the multiplex PCR reads with MiXCR, giving one entry per CDR3 protein. The sample holds 600,000 to 850,000 distinct CDR3 sequences, roughly 30% seen once. A few counts support this clonotype. The CDR3 totals 14 residues. Trimming took 0 bases from V and 2 from J, leaving 4 bases between them. Germline V gene lookup returns CDR1 MNHEY and CDR2 SVGEGT. Noted time point: persistent/refractory GD, antithyroid drugs over 5 years with positive TRAb. RNA isolated from PBMCs was used to make the TCR library.

This chain uses TRBV6-2 or TRBV6-3 with TRBJ2-2; D is unresolved. The origin of this receptor is a female donor with Graves disease. Sequenced here: peripheral blood mononuclear cells (PBMCs), sampled when the disease was refractory, from a patient treated with antithyroid drugs. DNA of the CDR3: TGTGCCAGCAGTTACTCGGAAAACACCGGGGAGCTGTTTTTT. This translates into CASSYSENTGELFF.